This TCR beta chain was observed in a study of T-cell memory formation after mild COVID-19. TCRdb ran MiXCR on the 5' RACE reads and lists one entry per CDR3 protein. This table holds approximately 350,000 distinct CDR3 sequences, about 15% found once. The ends were cut back, 6 bases at V and 7 bases at J, with 19 bases in the middle. The CDR3 is made up of 15 amino acids. CDR1 is MDHEN, CDR2 SYDVKM, per germline. Input material: PBMCs or a T cell subset sorted from them (not recorded which). This receptor was identified in a young man who had mild COVID-19 (a few samples of this study predate the infection). Cell type and time point are not known. The V gene is TRBV28, the J gene TRBJ1-5; D is undetermined. CDR3 sequence: CASSRNRLTGQPQHF. The CDR3 DNA is TGTGCCAGCAGCAGAAATCGGCTCACGGGACAGCCCCAGCATTTT.